The 14 T cell receptor beta chains below come from one sample, sequenced in a study of T cells in Graves' hyperthyroidism and ophthalmopathy. TCR beta CDR3 region amplification was performed from RNA transcripts. Carried out on the TCR CDR3, a first-round RT-PCR used the HTBI primer set. TCRdb itself ran the multiplex PCR reads through MiXCR, one entry per CDR3 protein. Of 500,000 to 550,000 distinct CDR3 sequences listed, 15% to 20% are singletons. The sequencing sample was made of blood. These receptors all stem from a man aged 35 to 55 with Graves' ophthalmopathy.

This clonotype appeared a few times. The chain combines TRBV24-1 with TRBJ2-1, with 7 bases identical to TRBD2. The V and J ends lost 4 bases and 3 bases, in that order; junction bases with no gene match: 8. The CDR3 consists of 16 residues. Germline V gene sequence: CDR1 KGHDR, CDR2 SFDVKD. DNA for the CDR3: TGTGCCACCAGTGACGCCGGGACTATAGGCTACAATGAGCAGTTCTTC. It is translated as CATSDAGTIGYNEQFF.

This clonotype has only a few counts. The V and J genes are TRBV29-1 and TRBJ1-5, with unresolved D. V shed 2 bases and J shed 7 bases, with 12 bases lying between them. This CDR3 is 13 amino acids long. CDR1 and CDR2 (germline): SQVTM, ANQGSEA. The CDR3 sequence is CSVESGIGQPQHF. The CDR3 coding sequence is TGCAGCGTTGAATCGGGGATAGGGCAGCCCCAGCATTTT.

This clonotype was seen at least ten times. The CDR3 sequence is CSGGGDTQYF. In nucleotides, the CDR3 is TGCAGCGGAGGGGGGGATACGCAGTATTTT. The V call is TRBV29-1, the J call TRBJ2-3; D is tentatively TRBD1 or TRBD2 (6 bases each). With 7 bases removed from V and 6 bases from J, the gap between germline ends came to 8 bases. Germline V gives CDR1 SQVTM, CDR2 ANQGSEA. The CDR3 is 10 amino acids.

CDR3 residues: CASSLGASGGRNEQFF. The CDR3 DNA is TGTGCCAGCAGCTTAGGAGCTAGCGGAGGGAGAAATGAGCAGTTCTTC. The rearrangement joins TRBV11-2 to TRBJ2-1; 7 nucleotides agree with TRBD2. CDR1 is SGHAT and CDR2 is FQNNGV in the germline V gene. The V gene end was trimmed by 1 base and the J gene end by 7 bases; junction bases not matched to a gene: 10. The CDR3 spans 16 residues.

The sample holds many counts of this clonotype. The chain recombines TRBV28 with TRBJ1-5; a possible D gene is TRBD1 (5 bases). The germline V and J ends were trimmed by 9 bases and 4 bases, with 10 bases remaining between them. This CDR3 comprises 12 residues. Germline V gives CDR1 MDHEN, CDR2 SYDVKM. The CDR3 coding sequence is TGTGCCAGTAGGAGGGGTAATCAGCCCCAGCATTTT. Protein sequence: CASRRGNQPQHF.

This clonotype was recorded a few times. The chain has TRBV6-2 or TRBV6-3 and TRBJ2-1; TRBD2 matches at 11 bases. The trim removed 0 bases at V and 12 bases at J, leaving 1 base unmatched. The germline V gene has CDR1 MNHEY and CDR2 SVGEGT. CDR3 length: 13 amino acids. CDR3 sequence (DNA): TGTGCCAGCAGTTACTCGACTAGCGGGACGCAGTTCTTC. It codes for CASSYSTSGTQFF.

This clonotype occurred many times. J is TRBJ2-3 and V is TRBV7-8; D possibly corresponds to TRBD2 (6 bases). The CDR3 runs to 17 residues. CDR1 is SGHVS and CDR2 is FQNEAQ in the germline V gene. Trimming removed 1 base at V and 3 bases at J, with 17 bases between. This chain's CDR3 is CASSLGLETRLTDTQYF. The CDR3 DNA is TGTGCCAGCAGCTTAGGTCTAGAGACTAGACTGACAGATACGCAGTATTTT.

The V call is TRBV30, the J call TRBJ1-2; D perhaps matches TRBD1 (5 bases). With 3 bases removed from V and 5 bases from J, the gap between germline ends came to 10 bases. The length of the CDR3 is 12 residues. CDR1 and CDR2 from the germline V gene are GTSNPN and SVGIG (reference sequence). The CDR3 DNA reads TGTGCCTGGAGCGGGGGTGGGTATGGCTACACCTTC. It encodes CAWSGGGYGYTF.

This clonotype was observed at least ten times. The chain couples TRBV7-9 to TRBJ1-1, with D hard to call. V was trimmed by 5 bases and J by 1 base, leaving 8 bases between them. The CDR3 runs to 13 residues. Looked up from germline, CDR1 is SEHNR and CDR2 is FQNEAQ (reference sequence). The CDR3 region has the DNA TGTGCCAGCAGCACACCGACGAACACTGAAGCTTTCTTT. This translates into CASSTPTNTEAFF. Based on the CDR3 plus reference TRBV7-9 and TRBJ1-1, the full variable domain is DTGVSQNPRHKITKRGQNVTFRCDPISEHNRLYWYRQTLGQGPEFLTYFQNEAQLEKSRLLSDRFSAERPKGSFSTLEIQRTEQGDSAMYLCASSTPTNTEAFFGQGTRLTVV.

Only a few counts were recorded for this clonotype. V and J are TRBV10-3 and TRBJ2-3, with D perhaps TRBD1 (7 bases). The germline gives CDR1 ENHRY, CDR2 SYGVKD. The CDR3 runs to 18 residues. V was trimmed by 0 bases and J by 3 bases, leaving 19 bases between them. As DNA, the CDR3 is TGTGCCATCAGTGAGTCCCAGGGGGGCCTCAGGGGGACAGATACGCAGTATTTT. Amino acid sequence: CAISESQGGLRGTDTQYF.

Ten or more counts support this clonotype. This chain connects TRBV30 to TRBJ1-1, with D unclear. The CDR3 runs to 11 residues. Germline CDR1 reads GTSNPN; CDR2 reads SVGIG (reference sequence). The germline V and J ends were trimmed by 8 bases and 1 base, with 8 bases remaining between them. CDR3 amino acids: CAGTRNTEAFF. CDR3 coding DNA: TGTGCCGGCACAAGGAACACTGAAGCTTTCTTT.

This clonotype was detected ten times or more. V gene TRBV5-1 combines with J gene TRBJ2-3; the D is unclear. Trimming shortened V by 3 bases and J by 1 base, and 9 bases separated the two germline ends. Germline V gene lookup returns CDR1 SGHRS and CDR2 YFSETQ. The length of the CDR3 is 14 residues. CDR3 in DNA: TGCGCCAGCAGCTCGTCCCATGGCACAGATACGCAGTATTTT. As protein: CASSSSHGTDTQYF.

This clonotype was recorded at least ten times. This chain connects TRBV13 to TRBJ2-5; tentatively, D is TRBD2 (6 bases). This CDR3 comprises 14 residues. V was trimmed by 4 bases and J by 1 base, leaving 10 bases between them. Germline V gene sequence: CDR1 PRHDT, CDR2 FYEKMQ (reference sequence). The CDR3 nucleotides read TGTGCCAGCAGCTCCCGGCGGGGCCAAGAGACCCAGTACTTC. It specifies CASSSRRGQETQYF.

This clonotype was detected many times. The chain employs TRBV5-1 and TRBJ2-2, with 10 nucleotides matching TRBD2. This CDR3 is built from 19 residues. The V segment lost 4 bases and the J segment 0 bases; nucleotides outside the gene matches: 12. Germline CDR1 reads SGHRS; CDR2 reads YFSETQ. The CDR3 protein is CASSPRGTSVPANTGELFF. The CDR3 nucleotides read TGCGCCAGCAGCCCCCGGGGGACTAGCGTACCAGCGAACACCGGGGAGCTGTTTTTT.